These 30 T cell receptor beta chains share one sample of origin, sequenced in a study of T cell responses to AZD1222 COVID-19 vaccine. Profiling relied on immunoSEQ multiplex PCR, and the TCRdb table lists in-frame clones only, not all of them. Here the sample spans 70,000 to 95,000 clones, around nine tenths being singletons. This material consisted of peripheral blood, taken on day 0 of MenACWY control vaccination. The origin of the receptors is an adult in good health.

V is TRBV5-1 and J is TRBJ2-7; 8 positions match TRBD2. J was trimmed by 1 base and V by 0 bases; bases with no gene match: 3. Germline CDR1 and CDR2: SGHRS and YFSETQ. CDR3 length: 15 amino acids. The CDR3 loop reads CASSLETSGSYEQYF. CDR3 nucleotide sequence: TGCGCCAGCAGCTTGGAAACTAGCGGATCCTACGAGCAGTACTTC.

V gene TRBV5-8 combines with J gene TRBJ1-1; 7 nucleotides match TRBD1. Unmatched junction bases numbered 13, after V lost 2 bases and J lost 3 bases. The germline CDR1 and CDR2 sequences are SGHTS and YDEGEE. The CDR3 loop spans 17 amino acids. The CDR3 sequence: CASSFRVSDRADTEAFF. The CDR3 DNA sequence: TGTGCCAGCAGCTTTCGTGTCTCCGACAGGGCGGACACTGAAGCTTTCTTT.

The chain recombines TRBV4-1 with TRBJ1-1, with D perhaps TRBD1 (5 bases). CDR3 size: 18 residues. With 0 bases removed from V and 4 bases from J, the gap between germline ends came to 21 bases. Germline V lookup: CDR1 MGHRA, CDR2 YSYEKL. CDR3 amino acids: CASSQDGGRVGSGTEAFF. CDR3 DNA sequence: TGCGCCAGCAGCCAAGACGGGGGGAGAGTCGGTAGCGGCACTGAAGCTTTCTTT.

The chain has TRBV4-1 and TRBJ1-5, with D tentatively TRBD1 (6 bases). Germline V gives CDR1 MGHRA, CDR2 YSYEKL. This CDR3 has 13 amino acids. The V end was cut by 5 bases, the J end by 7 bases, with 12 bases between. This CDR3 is CASSEQQGQPQHF. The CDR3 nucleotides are TGCGCCAGCAGCGAACAACAGGGCCAGCCCCAGCATTTT.

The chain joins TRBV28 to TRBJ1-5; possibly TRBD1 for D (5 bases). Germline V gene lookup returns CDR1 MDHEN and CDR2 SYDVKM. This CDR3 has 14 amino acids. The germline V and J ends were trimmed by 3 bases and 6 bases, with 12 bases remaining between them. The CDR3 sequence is CASSFLQGSQPQHF. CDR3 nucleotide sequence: TGTGCCAGCAGTTTTCTTCAGGGTTCTCAGCCCCAGCATTTT.

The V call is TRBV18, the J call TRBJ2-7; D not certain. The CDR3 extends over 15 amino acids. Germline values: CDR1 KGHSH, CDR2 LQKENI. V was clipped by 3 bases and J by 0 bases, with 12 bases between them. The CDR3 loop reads CASSPAAVSSYEQYF. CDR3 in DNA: TGTGCCAGCTCACCCGCGGCGGTAAGCTCCTACGAGCAGTACTTC.

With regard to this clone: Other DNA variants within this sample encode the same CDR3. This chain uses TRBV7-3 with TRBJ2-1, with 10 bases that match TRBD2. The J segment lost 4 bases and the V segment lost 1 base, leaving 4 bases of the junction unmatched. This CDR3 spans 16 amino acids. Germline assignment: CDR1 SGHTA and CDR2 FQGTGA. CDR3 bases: TGTGCCAGCAGCTTAATAGCGGGGGGTCAATACAATGAGCAGTTCTTC. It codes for CASSLIAGGQYNEQFF.

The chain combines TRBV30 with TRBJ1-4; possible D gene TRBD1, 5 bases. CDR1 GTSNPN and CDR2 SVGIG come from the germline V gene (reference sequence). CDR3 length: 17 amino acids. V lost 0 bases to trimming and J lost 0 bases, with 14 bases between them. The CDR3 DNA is TGTGCCTGGAGTGTATGGGACGGCGCCGCAACTAATGAAAAACTGTTTTTT. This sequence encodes CAWSVWDGAATNEKLFF.

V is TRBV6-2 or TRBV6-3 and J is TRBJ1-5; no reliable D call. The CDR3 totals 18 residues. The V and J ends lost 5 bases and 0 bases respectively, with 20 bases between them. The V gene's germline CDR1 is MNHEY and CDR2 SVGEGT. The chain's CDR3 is CASSRTSRMGNSNQPQHF. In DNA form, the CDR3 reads TGTGCCAGCAGTAGAACCTCTCGGATGGGCAATAGCAATCAGCCCCAGCATTTT.

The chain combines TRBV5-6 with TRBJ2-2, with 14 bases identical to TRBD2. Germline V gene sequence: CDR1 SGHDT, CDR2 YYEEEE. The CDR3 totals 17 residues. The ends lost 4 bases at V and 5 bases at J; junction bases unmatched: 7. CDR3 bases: TGTGCCAGCAGCCGGGGACTAGCGGGAGTTAAAACCGGGGAGCTGTTTTTT. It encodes CASSRGLAGVKTGELFF. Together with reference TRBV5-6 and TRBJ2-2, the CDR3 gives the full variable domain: DAGVTQSPTHLIKTRGQQVTLRCSPKSGHDTVSWYQQALGQGPQFIFQYYEEEERQRGNFPDRFSGHQFPNYSSELNVNALLLGDSALYLCASSRGLAGVKTGELFFGEGSRLTVL.

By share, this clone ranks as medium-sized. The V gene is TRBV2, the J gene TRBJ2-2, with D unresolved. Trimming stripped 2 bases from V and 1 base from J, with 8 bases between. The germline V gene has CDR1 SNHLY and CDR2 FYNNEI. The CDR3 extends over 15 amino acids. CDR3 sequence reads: CASSESAVNTGELFF. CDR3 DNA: TGTGCCAGCAGTGAATCGGCGGTGAACACCGGGGAGCTGTTTTTT.

CDR3: CASSPHINPGDEKLFF. Here the CDR3 DNA reads TGTGCCAGCAGCCCCCATATTAACCCAGGAGATGAAAAACTGTTTTTT. The genes are TRBV7-9 and TRBJ1-4, with D unclear. Germline V lookup: CDR1 SEHNR, CDR2 FQNEAQ (reference sequence). CDR3 length: 16 amino acids. The V end was cut by 5 bases, the J end by 6 bases, with 19 bases between.

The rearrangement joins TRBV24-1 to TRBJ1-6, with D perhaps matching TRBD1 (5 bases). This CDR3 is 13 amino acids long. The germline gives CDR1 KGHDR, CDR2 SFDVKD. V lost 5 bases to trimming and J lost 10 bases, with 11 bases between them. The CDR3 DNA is TGTGCCACCAGTGTAGGGCAGGGATCACCCCTCCACTTT. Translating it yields CATSVGQGSPLHF.

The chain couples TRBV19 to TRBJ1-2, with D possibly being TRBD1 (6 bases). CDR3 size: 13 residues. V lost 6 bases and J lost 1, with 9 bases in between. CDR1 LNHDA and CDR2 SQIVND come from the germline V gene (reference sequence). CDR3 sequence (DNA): TGTGCCAGTAGCGGGGGCAGTAACTATGGCTACACCTTC. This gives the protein CASSGGSNYGYTF.

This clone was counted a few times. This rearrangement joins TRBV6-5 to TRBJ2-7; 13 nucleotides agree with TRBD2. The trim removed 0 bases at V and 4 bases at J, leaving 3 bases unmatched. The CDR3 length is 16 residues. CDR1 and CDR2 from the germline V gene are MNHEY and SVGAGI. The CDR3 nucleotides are TGTGCCAGCAGTTACTCGACTAGCGGGGGGCCGTACGAGCAGTACTTC. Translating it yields CASSYSTSGGPYEQYF.

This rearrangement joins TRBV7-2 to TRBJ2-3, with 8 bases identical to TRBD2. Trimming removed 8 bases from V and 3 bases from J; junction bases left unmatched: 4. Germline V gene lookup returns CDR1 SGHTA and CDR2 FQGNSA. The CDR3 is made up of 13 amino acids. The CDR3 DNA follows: TGTGCCAGCCGGGGGGGCATGACAGATACGCAGTATTTT. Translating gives CASRGGMTDTQYF.

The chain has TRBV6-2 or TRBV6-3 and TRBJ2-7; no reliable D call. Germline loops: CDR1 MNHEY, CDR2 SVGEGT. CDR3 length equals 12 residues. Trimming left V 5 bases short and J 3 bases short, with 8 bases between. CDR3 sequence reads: CASSIPLYEQYF. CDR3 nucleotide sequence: TGTGCCAGCAGTATACCACTCTACGAGCAGTACTTC.

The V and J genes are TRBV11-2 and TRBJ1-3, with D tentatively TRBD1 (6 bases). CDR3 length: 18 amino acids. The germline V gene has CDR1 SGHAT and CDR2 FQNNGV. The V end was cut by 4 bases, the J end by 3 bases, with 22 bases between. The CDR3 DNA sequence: TGTGCCAGCAGCTCCTCCTCTGGTATCAGGGGAGGTGGAAACACCATATATTTT. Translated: CASSSSSGIRGGGNTIYF.

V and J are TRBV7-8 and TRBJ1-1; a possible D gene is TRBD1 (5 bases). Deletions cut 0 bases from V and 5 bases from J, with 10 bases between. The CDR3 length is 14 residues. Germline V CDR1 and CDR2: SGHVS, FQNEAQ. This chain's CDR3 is CASSLARWGTEAFF. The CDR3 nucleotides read TGTGCCAGCAGCTTAGCGCGGTGGGGGACTGAAGCTTTCTTT.

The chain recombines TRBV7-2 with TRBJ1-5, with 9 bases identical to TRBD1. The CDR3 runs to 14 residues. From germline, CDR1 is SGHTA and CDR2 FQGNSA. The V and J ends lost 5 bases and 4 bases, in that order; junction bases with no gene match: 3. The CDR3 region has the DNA TGTGCCAGCAGCCGGGACAGGGAAAATCAGCCCCAGCATTTT. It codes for CASSRDRENQPQHF.

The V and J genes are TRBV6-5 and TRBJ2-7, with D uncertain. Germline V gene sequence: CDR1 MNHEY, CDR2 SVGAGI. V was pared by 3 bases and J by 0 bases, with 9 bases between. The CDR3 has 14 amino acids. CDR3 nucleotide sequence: TGTGCCAGCAGTTATAAGCTGAGCTCCTACGAGCAGTACTTC. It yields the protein CASSYKLSSYEQYF.

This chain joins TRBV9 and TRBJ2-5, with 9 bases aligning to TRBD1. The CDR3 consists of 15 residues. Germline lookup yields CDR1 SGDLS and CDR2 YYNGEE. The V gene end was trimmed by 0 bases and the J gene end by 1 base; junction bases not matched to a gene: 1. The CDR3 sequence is CASSVGDRVQETQYF. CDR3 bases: TGTGCCAGCAGCGTAGGGGACAGGGTCCAAGAGACCCAGTACTTC.

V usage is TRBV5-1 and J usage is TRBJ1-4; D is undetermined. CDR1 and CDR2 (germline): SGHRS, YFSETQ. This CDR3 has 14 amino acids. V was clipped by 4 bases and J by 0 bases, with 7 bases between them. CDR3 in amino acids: CASSPGATNEKLFF. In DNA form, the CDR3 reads TGCGCCAGCAGCCCGGGCGCAACTAATGAAAAACTGTTTTTT.

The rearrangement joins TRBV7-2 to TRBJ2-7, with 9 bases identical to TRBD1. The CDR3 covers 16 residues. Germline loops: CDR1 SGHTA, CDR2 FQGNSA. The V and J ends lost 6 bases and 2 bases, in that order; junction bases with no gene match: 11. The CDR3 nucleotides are TGTGCCAGCAGTCCTTTTGGTACAGGGGGCCCCTACGAGCAGTACTTC. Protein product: CASSPFGTGGPYEQYF.

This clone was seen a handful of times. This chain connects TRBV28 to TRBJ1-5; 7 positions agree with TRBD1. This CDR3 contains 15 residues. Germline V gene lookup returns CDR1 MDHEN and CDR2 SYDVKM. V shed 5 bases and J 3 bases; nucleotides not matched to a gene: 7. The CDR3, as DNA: TGTGCCAGCAGTCCCGGGACAGCCTACAATCAGCCCCAGCATTTT. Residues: CASSPGTAYNQPQHF.

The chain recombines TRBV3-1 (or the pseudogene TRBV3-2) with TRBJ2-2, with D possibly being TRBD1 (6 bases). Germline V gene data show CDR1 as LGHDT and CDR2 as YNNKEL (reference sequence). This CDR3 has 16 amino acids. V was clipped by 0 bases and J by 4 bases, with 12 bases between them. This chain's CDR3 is CASSQDRTGLTGELFF. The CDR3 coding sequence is TGTGCCAGCAGCCAAGACAGAACAGGGCTCACCGGGGAGCTGTTTTTT.

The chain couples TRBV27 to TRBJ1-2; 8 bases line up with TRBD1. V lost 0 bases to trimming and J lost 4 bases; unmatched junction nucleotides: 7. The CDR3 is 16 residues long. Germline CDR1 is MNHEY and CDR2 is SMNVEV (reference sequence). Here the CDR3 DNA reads TGTGCCAGCAGTTTATCTCCGGCAGGGGGCTTCTATGGCTACACCTTC. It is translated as CASSLSPAGGFYGYTF.

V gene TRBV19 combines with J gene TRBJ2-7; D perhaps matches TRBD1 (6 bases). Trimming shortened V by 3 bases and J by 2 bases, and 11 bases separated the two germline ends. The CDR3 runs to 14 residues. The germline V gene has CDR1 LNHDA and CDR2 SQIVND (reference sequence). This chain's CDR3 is CASSIPGTTYEQYF. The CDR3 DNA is TGTGCCAGTAGTATCCCCGGGACAACCTACGAGCAGTACTTC.

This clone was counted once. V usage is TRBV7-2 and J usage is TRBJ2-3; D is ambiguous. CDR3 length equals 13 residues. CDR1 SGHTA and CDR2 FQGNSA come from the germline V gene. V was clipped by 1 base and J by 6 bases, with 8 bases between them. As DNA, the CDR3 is TGTGCCAGCAGCTTAGTGTCGGCGGATACGCAGTATTTT. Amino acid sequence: CASSLVSADTQYF. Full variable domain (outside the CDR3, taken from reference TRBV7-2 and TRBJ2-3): GAGVSQSPSNKVTEKGKDVELRCDPISGHTALYWYRQSLGQGLEFLIYFQGNSAPDKSGLPSDRFSAERTGGSVSTLTIQRTQQEDSAVYLCASSLVSADTQYFGPGTRLTVL.

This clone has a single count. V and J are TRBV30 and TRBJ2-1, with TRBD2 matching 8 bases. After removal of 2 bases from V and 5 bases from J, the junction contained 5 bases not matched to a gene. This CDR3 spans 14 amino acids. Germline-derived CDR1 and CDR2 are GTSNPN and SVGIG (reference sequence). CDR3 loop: CAWSLTSGNNEQFF. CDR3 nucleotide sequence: TGTGCCTGGAGTCTTACTAGCGGAAACAATGAGCAGTTCTTC.